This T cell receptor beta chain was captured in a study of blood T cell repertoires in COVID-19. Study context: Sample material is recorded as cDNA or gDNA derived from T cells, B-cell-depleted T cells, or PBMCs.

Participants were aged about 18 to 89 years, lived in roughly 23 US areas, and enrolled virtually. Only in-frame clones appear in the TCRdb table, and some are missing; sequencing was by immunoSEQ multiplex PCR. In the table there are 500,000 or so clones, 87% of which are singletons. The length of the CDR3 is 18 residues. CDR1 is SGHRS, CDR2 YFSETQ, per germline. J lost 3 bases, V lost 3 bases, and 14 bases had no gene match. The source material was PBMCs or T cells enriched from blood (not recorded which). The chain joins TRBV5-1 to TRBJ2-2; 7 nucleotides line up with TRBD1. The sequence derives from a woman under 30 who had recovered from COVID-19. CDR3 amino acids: CASSSWGRTGKDTGELFF. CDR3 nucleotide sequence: TGCGCCAGCAGCTCTTGGGGCCGGACAGGAAAGGACACCGGGGAGCTGTTTTTT.